The source of this TCR beta chain is a study of blood T cell repertoires in COVID-19. Overall study: Researchers got acute and convalescent COVID-19 samples from the United States, Italy and Spain.

Enrollees, about 18 to 95 years old, lived in 25 or so US areas. Sequencing used immunoSEQ multiplex PCR; TCRdb keeps in-frame clones, though not all of them. The profile shows 250,000 to 300,000 clones, 80% to 90% of them singletons. This receptor was identified in a woman between 45 and 60 years old who had recovered from COVID-19. The sequencing input was PBMCs or T cells enriched from blood (not recorded which).

CDR3 in DNA: TGTGCCAGCAGTTACTCGTCTAGCGCTCACGGGGAGCTGTTTTTT. It yields the protein CASSYSSSAHGELFF. V is TRBV6-6 and J is TRBJ2-2, with D possibly being TRBD2 (6 bases). Between the trimmed V and J ends, which lost 0 bases and 7 bases, there was a span of 12 bases. The CDR3 sequence is 15 residues long. Germline V gives CDR1 MNHNY, CDR2 SVGAGI (reference sequence).